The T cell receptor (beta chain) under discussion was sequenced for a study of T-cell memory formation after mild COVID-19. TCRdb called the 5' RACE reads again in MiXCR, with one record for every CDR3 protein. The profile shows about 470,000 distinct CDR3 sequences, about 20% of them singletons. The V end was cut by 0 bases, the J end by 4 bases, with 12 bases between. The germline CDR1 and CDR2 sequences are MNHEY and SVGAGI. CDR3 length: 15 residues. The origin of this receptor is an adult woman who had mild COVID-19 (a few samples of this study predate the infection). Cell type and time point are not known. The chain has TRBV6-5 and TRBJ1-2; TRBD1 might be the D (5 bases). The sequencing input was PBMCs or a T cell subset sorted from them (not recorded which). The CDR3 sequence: CASSYSNQGAYGYTF. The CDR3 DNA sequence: TGTGCCAGCAGTTACTCGAACCAGGGCGCCTATGGCTACACCTTC.